These T cell receptor beta chains were read from a single sample in a study of technical replicates of blood from a handful of donors. TCRdb's table, derived via immunoSEQ multiplex PCR, lists solely in-frame clones and lacks some. Counted here are 80,000 to 100,000 clones, about 90% occurring once; the ten biggest clones make up 0.27%. Sample: T cells isolated from PBMCs. These receptors were taken from a human donor in good health. Each CDR3 is given with its conserved first and last residue. D genes are given only for firm matches. The size entry is marked missing in some rows and otherwise reads once, few, many or a size class.

abundance,j_gene,v_gene,d_gene,CDR3nt,CDR3aa
-,TRBJ1-3,TRBV2,-,TGTGCCAACAGTGAGGCAGGGTATTTCTCTGGAAACACCATATATTTT,CANSEAGYFSGNTIYF
-,TRBJ2-3,TRBV5-6,-,TGTGCCAGCAGCTCACTAAAAGGTCCTTGGGATACGCAGTATTTT,CASSSLKGPWDTQYF
-,TRBJ1-2,TRBV28,-,TGTGCCAGCAGTTTCCAGGGTTTCTATGGCTACACCTTC,CASSFQGFYGYTF
-,TRBJ2-3,TRBV7-7,TRBD2,TGTGCTAGCAGCCTTAGCGGGGGATCCACAGATACGCAGTATTTT,CASSLSGGSTDTQYF
-,TRBJ1-1,TRBV9,-,TGTGCCAGCAGCGAGGGCAGGGAAACTGAAGCTTTCTTT,CASSEGRETEAFF
-,TRBJ2-7,TRBV5-1,TRBD1,TGCGCCAGCGCTTGGGACAGGGAGTCCTACGAGCAGTACTTC,CASAWDRESYEQYF
-,TRBJ2-1,TRBV4-2,TRBD2,TGTGCCAGCAGCAAGCTAGCGGGTGAGGATGAGCAGTTCTTC,CASSKLAGEDEQFF
-,TRBJ2-1,TRBV4-1,TRBD2,TGCGCCAGCAGCCATTCAATTGCGACTAGCGGGAGACTCGGGAATGAGCAGTTCTTC,CASSHSIATSGRLGNEQFF
-,TRBJ2-1,TRBV7-3,-,TGTGCCAGCAGGTCTAGTCTGATCAATGAGCAGTTCTTC,CASRSSLINEQFF
-,TRBJ2-3,TRBV4-1,TRBD2,TGCGCCAGCAGCCAATTTACTAGCGGACCCACAGATACGCAGTATTTT,CASSQFTSGPTDTQYF
-,TRBJ2-7,TRBV9,-,TGTGCCAGCAGTGGCAATCTGCAGTACGAGCAGTACTTC,CASSGNLQYEQYF
-,TRBJ2-5,TRBV25-1,-,TGTGCCAGCAGTGAATATTTTGGCAGGGCCCAGGACTTC,CASSEYFGRAQDF
few,TRBJ1-5,TRBV7-2,-,TGTGCCAGCAGCTTAGTTTTGGGGGCGGTGGATCAGCCCCAGCATTTT,CASSLVLGAVDQPQHF
-,TRBJ1-1,TRBV5-1,TRBD1,TGCGCCAGCAGCTTAACAGGGGGCGCGCGGACTGAAGCTTTCTTT,CASSLTGGARTEAFF
-,TRBJ2-2,TRBV7-9,-,TGTGCCAGCAGCAGCGGTGCCGGGGAGCTGTTTTTT,CASSSGAGELFF
few,TRBJ2-3,TRBV10-3,-,TGTGCCATCAATCCGGCGGAACGCACAGATACGCAGTATTTT,CAINPAERTDTQYF
-,TRBJ2-7,TRBV5-8,-,TGTGCCAGCAGTGTGGCGGTTGCAAGGAGCTCCTACGAGCAGTACTTC,CASSVAVARSSYEQYF
-,TRBJ2-2,TRBV19,-,TGTGCCAGTAGTATAACGTCAACGAGCGTGAAGGGGCACCGGGAGCTGTTTTTT,CASSITSTSVKGHRELFF
-,TRBJ1-2,TRBV7-9,TRBD1,TGTGCCAGCAGCCTCCAGGGACAGGGGAATGGCTACACCTTC,CASSLQGQGNGYTF
-,TRBJ2-5,TRBV28,-,TGTGCCAGCAGTGGATCAGGGGCACTCCAAGAGACCCAGTACTTC,CASSGSGALQETQYF
-,TRBJ2-1,TRBV15,-,TGTGCCACCAGCAGAGGGGATAGCGACTTTTACAATGAGCAGTTCTTC,CATSRGDSDFYNEQFF
-,TRBJ2-5,TRBV7-9,-,TGTGCCAGCAGCTTAGGGACAGCGAAGAGGGGTGGAGAGACCCAGTACTTC,CASSLGTAKRGGETQYF
-,TRBJ2-1,TRBV12-2,-,TGTGCAAGTCGCTTAGAGGGGGGGCATTACAATGAGCAGTTCTTC,CASRLEGGHYNEQFF
-,TRBJ2-5,TRBV27,TRBD2,TGTGCCAGCAGTTATTCGGGAGGGGGGACAGAGACCCAGTACTTC,CASSYSGGGTETQYF
-,TRBJ2-7,TRBV10-1,-,TGCGCCAGCAGTGACGGTCTGGGGGGAGTTCGAAACGAGCAGTACTTC,CASSDGLGGVRNEQYF
-,TRBJ2-7,TRBV27,TRBD1,TGTGCCAGCACCCTTCAGGGACAGGGTCACGAGCAGTACTTC,CASTLQGQGHEQYF
-,TRBJ1-4,TRBV15,TRBD1,TGTGCCACCAGCGCCGACAGGGGGGAAAATGAAAAACTGTTTTTT,CATSADRGENEKLFF
-,TRBJ2-1,TRBV21-1,-,TGTGCCAGGGGTGAGGAGGCCTCCTACAATGAGCAGTTCTTC,CARGEEASYNEQFF
-,TRBJ2-7,TRBV10-2,-,TGCGCCAGCAGTGTTCAGGGGAAGACCTACGAGCAGTACTTC,CASSVQGKTYEQYF
-,TRBJ2-7,TRBV28,TRBD1,TGTGCCAGCAGTTCGACAGGGGCGTTAAAAGAGCAGTACTTC,CASSSTGALKEQYF
-,TRBJ2-2,TRBV5-1,-,TGCGCCAGCAGCTTGACGGGGAACACCGGGGAGCTGTTTTTT,CASSLTGNTGELFF
-,TRBJ1-2,TRBV11-2,TRBD1,TGTGCCAGCAGCTCCTCTCGGGAGGGGGCAAATGGCTACACCTTC,CASSSSREGANGYTF
few,TRBJ1-1,TRBV29-1,-,TGCAGCGTCGTAATCGCTGAAGCTTTCTTT,CSVVIAEAFF
-,TRBJ2-7,TRBV14,-,TGTGCCAGCAGCCAAGTGTTCCTCGGGACCTACGAGCAGTACTTC,CASSQVFLGTYEQYF
-,TRBJ2-3,TRBV10-1,TRBD2,TGCGCCAGCAGTGAAGCCAGGACTAGCAGCAATACGCAGTATTTT,CASSEARTSSNTQYF
-,TRBJ2-5,TRBV11-2,TRBD2,TGTGCCAGTTTCGCCAGCGGGAAGGGTTTACAAGAGACCCAGTACTTC,CASFASGKGLQETQYF
-,TRBJ2-1,TRBV7-6,-,TGTGCCAGCAGCGACCGGGACTCACCTCACGAGCAGTTCTTC,CASSDRDSPHEQFF
-,TRBJ2-1,TRBV2,TRBD2,TGTGCCAGCGGGACGGGACTAGCGTCTTACAATGAGCAGTTCTTC,CASGTGLASYNEQFF
-,TRBJ2-5,TRBV10-2,-,TGCGCCAGCAGTGATATACACGAGACCCAGTACTTC,CASSDIHETQYF
once,TRBJ2-7,TRBV28,TRBD1,TGTGCCACCTCGGGACAGGTTACCTACGAGCAGTACTTC,CATSGQVTYEQYF
-,TRBJ2-2,TRBV19,TRBD2,TGTGCCAGTAGTCCCCCCCGGACTAGCGGGACACGAGCCGGGGAGCTGTTTTTT,CASSPPRTSGTRAGELFF
-,TRBJ2-3,TRBV5-1,TRBD1,TGCGCCAGCAGCCCAGGGACAGGCTCCGCGACAGATACGCAGTATTTT,CASSPGTGSATDTQYF
once,TRBJ2-7,TRBV28,-,TGTGCCAGCAGTTTTTCAGATCCCTACGAGCAGTACTTC,CASSFSDPYEQYF
once,TRBJ1-1,TRBV27,-,TGTGCCAGCGCACTCACAGTACCGAACACTGAAGCTTTCTTT,CASALTVPNTEAFF
-,TRBJ2-1,TRBV4-2,TRBD2,TGTGCCAGCAGCCACACCGGGGGGGGGTACAATGAGCAGTTCTTC,CASSHTGGGYNEQFF
-,TRBJ1-4,TRBV28,-,TGTGCCAGCACTATCGCGGGTGTAGCTAATGAAAAACTGTTTTTT,CASTIAGVANEKLFF